The rows below give T cell receptor beta chains drawn from one sample of a study of cytomegalovirus exposure and HLA in healthy donors. The protocol was immunoSEQ multiplex PCR, while the TCRdb copy is restricted to in-frame clones and leaves out a portion. The profile covers 150,000 to 200,000 clones, with around nine tenths appearing a single time and 0.7% to 1% taken by the ten largest. The sequenced sample consisted of PBMCs. These receptor sequences come from a woman aged 25 to 39 in good health and CMV-seronegative. Each CDR3 is given with its conserved first and last residue. A D gene is named only where the DNA matches it firmly. Clone size is given for some rows only: seen once, a few or many times, or a class if the clone is expanded.

D	V	size	J	CDR3	DNA
-	TRBV19	-	TRBJ1-1	CASKVDSLNTEAFF	TGTGCCAGTAAGGTGGACAGCTTGAACACTGAAGCTTTCTTT
TRBD2	TRBV25-1	-	TRBJ2-1	CASSTLLAKYNEQFF	TGTGCCAGCAGTACCCTACTAGCGAAATACAATGAGCAGTTCTTC
TRBD1	TRBV6-5	once	TRBJ1-4	CASSFGETGWGEKLFF	TGTGCCAGCAGTTTCGGAGAGACAGGGTGGGGTGAAAAACTGTTTTTT
TRBD1	TRBV6-1	once	TRBJ2-7	CASRADRGSYEQYF	TGTGCCAGCAGGGCCGACAGGGGTTCCTACGAGCAGTACTTC
-	TRBV6-5	-	TRBJ2-3	CASSYSRGPADTQYF	TGTGCCAGCAGTTACTCGAGAGGCCCGGCAGATACGCAGTATTTT
-	TRBV6-1	-	TRBJ1-3	CASSDSGAFRGNTIYF	TGTGCCAGCAGTGATTCTGGGGCGTTTAGAGGAAACACCATATATTTT
-	TRBV28	-	TRBJ1-2	CASSFTSRGYTF	TGTGCCAGCAGTTTTACGTCGAGAGGCTACACCTTC
-	TRBV27	-	TRBJ2-7	CASPWAGDEQYF	TGTGCCAGCCCGTGGGCAGGGGACGAGCAGTACTTC
TRBD1	TRBV5-1	-	TRBJ1-1	CASRPEDRGFTEAFF	TGCGCCAGCAGACCCGAGGACAGGGGCTTCACTGAAGCTTTCTTT
-	TRBV18	-	TRBJ2-1	CASQRDNEQFF	TGTGCCAGTCAGCGGGACAATGAGCAGTTCTTC
TRBD2	TRBV6-5	once	TRBJ2-1	CASRSSGGPYNEQFF	TGTGCCAGCAGATCCAGCGGGGGGCCCTACAATGAGCAGTTCTTC
-	TRBV27	-	TRBJ1-2	CASSLAGEYGYTF	TGTGCCAGCAGTTTGGCAGGGGAATATGGCTACACCTTC
TRBD2	TRBV6-5	-	TRBJ2-7	CASRPMGGENEQYF	TGTGCCAGCAGACCCATGGGGGGGGAAAACGAGCAGTACTTC
-	TRBV5-1	-	TRBJ2-7	CASSSTEYEQYF	TGCGCCAGCAGCTCCACAGAGTACGAGCAGTACTTC
TRBD2	TRBV7-9	-	TRBJ2-1	CASSPRLAESVYNEQFF	TGTGCCAGCAGCCCGAGACTAGCGGAGTCCGTGTACAATGAGCAGTTCTTC
TRBD1	TRBV10-1	-	TRBJ2-7	CASSRQGAPSEQYF	TGCGCCAGCAGTAGACAGGGGGCGCCGTCCGAGCAGTACTTC
-	TRBV2	-	TRBJ1-4	CASRWGGRATNEKLFF	TGTGCCAGCAGGTGGGGGGGCCGCGCAACTAATGAAAAACTGTTTTTT
-	TRBV7-9	-	TRBJ1-6	CASSSTRGNSPLHF	TGTGCCAGCAGCTCTACAAGGGGGAATTCACCCCTCCACTTT
-	TRBV7-9	-	TRBJ1-2	CASSLEGAVYGYTF	TGTGCCAGCAGCTTAGAAGGGGCTGTCTATGGCTACACCTTC
TRBD2	TRBV19	-	TRBJ2-7	CASSISGGLGEQYF	TGTGCCAGTAGTATAAGCGGGGGGCTAGGGGAGCAGTACTTC
TRBD1	TRBV7-9	-	TRBJ1-2	CASSQGQPYGYTF	TGTGCCAGCAGCCAGGGACAGCCCTATGGCTACACCTTC
TRBD1	TRBV18	-	TRBJ1-6	CASSLGQGIDNSPLHF	TGTGCCAGCTCACTTGGACAGGGGATCGATAATTCACCCCTCCACTTT
-	TRBV5-1	once	TRBJ1-4	CASTLGGNEKLFF	TGCGCCAGCACCCTGGGGGGGAATGAAAAACTGTTTTTT